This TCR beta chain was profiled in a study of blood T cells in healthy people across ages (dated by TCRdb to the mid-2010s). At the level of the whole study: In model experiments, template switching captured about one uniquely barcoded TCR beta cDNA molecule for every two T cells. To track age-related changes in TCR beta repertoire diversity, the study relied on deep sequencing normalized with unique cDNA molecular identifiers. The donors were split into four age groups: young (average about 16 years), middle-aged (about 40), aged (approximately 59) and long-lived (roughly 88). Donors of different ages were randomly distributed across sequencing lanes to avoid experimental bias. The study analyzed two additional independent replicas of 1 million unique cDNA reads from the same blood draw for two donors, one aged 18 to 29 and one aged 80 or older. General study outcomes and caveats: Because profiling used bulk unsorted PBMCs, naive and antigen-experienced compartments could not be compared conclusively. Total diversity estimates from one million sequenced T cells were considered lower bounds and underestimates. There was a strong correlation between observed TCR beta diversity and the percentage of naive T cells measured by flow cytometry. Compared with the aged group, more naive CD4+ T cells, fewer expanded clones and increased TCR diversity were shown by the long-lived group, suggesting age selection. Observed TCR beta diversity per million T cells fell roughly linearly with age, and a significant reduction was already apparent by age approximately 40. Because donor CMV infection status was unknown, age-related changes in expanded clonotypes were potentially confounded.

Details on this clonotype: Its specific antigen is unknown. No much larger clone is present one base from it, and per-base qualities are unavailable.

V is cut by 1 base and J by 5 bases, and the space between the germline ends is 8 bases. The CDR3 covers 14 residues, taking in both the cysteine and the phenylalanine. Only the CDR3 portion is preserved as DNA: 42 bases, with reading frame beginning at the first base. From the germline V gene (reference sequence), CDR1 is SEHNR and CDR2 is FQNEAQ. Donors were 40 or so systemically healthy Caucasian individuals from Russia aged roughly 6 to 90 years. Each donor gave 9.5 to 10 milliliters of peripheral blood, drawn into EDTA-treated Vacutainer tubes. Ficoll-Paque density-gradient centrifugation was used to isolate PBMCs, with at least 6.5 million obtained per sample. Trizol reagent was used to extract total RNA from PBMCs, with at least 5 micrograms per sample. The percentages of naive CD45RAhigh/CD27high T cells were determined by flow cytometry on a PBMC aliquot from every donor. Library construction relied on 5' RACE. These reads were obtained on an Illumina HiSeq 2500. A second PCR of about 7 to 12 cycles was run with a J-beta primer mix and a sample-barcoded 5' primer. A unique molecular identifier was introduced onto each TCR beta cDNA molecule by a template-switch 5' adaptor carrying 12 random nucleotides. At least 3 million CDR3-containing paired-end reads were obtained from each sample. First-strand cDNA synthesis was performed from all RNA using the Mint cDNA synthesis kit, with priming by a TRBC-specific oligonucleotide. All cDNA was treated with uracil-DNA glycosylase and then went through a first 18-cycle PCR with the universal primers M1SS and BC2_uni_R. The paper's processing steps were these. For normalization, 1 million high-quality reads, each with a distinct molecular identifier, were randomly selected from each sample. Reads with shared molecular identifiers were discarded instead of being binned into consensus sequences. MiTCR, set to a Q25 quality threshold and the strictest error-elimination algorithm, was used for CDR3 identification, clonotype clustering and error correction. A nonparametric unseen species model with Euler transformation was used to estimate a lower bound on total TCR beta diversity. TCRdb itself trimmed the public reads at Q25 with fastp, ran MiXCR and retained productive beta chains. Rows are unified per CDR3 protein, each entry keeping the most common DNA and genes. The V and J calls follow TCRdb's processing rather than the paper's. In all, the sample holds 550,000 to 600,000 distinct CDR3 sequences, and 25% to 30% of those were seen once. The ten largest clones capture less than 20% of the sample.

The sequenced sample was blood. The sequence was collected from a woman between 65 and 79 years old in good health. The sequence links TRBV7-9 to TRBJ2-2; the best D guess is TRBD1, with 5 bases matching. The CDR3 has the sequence CASSLEGATGELFF. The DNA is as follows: TGTGCCAGCAGCTTAGAAGGGGCAACCGGGGAGCTGTTTTTT.